This T cell receptor beta chain was identified during a study of tumor-infiltrating lymphocytes in localized non-small cell lung cancer. Across the whole study: Patients included smokers and never-smokers with various histologies, some sampled after neoadjuvant chemotherapy. Study-wide results and caveats: Different pieces of the same tissue went to different assays, confounding technical variation with intratumor heterogeneity.

With regard to this clone: Its antigen is still unknown.

V was clipped by 7 bases and J by 7 bases; unmatched bases: 10. CDR1 is MRHNA and CDR2 is SNTAGT in the germline V gene. The CDR3 totals 14 residues. The repertoire was sequenced with immunoSEQ multiplex PCR; TCRdb's copy has only in-frame clones and lacks some. The table shows several thousand clones, with about four fifths occurring only once. This rearrangement joins TRBV6-4 to TRBJ1-2, with 9 bases identical to TRBD1. Source material: uninvolved lung tissue not adjacent to the tumor. The clonotype originates from a human donor with non-small cell lung cancer. CDR3 sequence reads: CASTSTPGQGGYTF. DNA of the CDR3: TGTGCCAGCACGTCTACTCCGGGACAGGGTGGCTACACCTTC.